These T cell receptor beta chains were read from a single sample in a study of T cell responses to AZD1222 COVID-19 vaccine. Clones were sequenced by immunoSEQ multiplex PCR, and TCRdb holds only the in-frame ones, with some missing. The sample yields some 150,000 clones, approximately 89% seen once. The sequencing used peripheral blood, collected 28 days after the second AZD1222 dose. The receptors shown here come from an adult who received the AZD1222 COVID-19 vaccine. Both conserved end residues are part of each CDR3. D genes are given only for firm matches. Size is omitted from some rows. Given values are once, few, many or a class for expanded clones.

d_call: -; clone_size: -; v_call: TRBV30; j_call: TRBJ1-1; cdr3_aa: CALRRADGEAFF; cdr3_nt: TGTGCCTTGAGAAGGGCCGACGGTGAAGCTTTCTTT
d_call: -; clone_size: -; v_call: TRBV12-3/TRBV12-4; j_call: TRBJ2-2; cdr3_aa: CALGSRNTGELFF; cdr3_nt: TGTGCCCTCGGGAGCCGTAACACCGGGGAGCTGTTTTTT
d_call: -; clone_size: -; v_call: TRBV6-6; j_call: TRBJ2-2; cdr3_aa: CASSYSYTGELFF; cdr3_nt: TGTGCCAGCAGTTACTCATACACCGGGGAGCTGTTTTTT
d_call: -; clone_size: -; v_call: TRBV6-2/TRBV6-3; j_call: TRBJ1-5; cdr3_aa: CASSDSGGQPQHF; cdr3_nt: TGTGCCAGCAGCGACTCCGGGGGGCAGCCCCAGCATTTT
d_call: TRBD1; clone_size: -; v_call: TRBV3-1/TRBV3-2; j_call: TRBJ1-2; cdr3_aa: CASSRKGQSYGYTF; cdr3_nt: TGTGCCAGCAGCCGCAAGGGACAGTCCTATGGCTACACCTTC
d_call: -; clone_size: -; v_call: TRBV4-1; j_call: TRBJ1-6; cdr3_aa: CASSPLSYNSPLHF; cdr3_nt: TGCGCCAGCAGCCCCCTCTCCTATAATTCACCCCTCCACTTT
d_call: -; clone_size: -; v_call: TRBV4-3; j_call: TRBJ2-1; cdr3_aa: CASSQQRDPGDEQFF; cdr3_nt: TGCGCCAGCAGCCAACAGAGGGATCCTGGGGATGAGCAGTTCTTC
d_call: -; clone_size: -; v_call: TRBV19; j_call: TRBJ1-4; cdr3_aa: CASSYRTLPELFF; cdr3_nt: TGTGCCAGTAGTTACCGGACTCTACCGGAACTGTTTTTT
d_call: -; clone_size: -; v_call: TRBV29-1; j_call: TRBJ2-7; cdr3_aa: CSVELNRQEGEQYF; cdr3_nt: TGCAGCGTTGAATTAAACAGGCAAGAGGGCGAGCAGTACTTC
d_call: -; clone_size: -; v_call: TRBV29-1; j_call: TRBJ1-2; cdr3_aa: CSVASGYGYTF; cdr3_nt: TGCAGCGTTGCATCTGGCTATGGCTACACCTTC
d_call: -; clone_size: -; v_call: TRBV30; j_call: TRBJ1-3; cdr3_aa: CAWDRSGGNTIYF; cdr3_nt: TGTGCCTGGGACAGGTCCGGAGGAAACACCATATATTTT
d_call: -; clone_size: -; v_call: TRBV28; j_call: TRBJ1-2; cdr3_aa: CASSSNQNPNYGYTF; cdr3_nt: TGTGCCAGCAGTTCCAACCAAAACCCTAACTATGGCTACACCTTC
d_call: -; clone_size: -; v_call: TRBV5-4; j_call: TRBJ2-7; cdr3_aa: CASSLGHEQYF; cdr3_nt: TGTGCCAGCAGCTTGGGCCACGAGCAGTACTTC
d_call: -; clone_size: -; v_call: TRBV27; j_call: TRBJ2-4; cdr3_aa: CASSLRTVRGDIQYF; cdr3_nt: TGTGCCAGCAGTTTAAGAACGGTGAGGGGGGACATTCAGTACTTC
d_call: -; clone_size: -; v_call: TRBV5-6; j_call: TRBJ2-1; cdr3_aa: CASSLVPFGYRYEQFF; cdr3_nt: TGTGCCAGCAGCTTGGTCCCATTTGGGTACCGGTATGAGCAGTTCTTC
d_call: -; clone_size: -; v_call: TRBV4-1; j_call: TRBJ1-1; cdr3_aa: CASSQDRGAGEAFF; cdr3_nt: TGCGCCAGCAGCCAAGATAGGGGGGCAGGTGAAGCTTTCTTT
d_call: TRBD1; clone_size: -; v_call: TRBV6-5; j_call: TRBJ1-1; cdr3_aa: CASIRWGQGHPEAFF; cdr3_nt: TGTGCCAGCATCCGGTGGGGACAGGGGCACCCTGAAGCTTTCTTT
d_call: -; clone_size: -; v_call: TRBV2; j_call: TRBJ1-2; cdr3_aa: CASTFTDGYTF; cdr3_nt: TGTGCCAGCACTTTCACGGACGGCTACACCTTC
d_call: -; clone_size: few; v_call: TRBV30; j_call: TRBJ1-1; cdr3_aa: CAWSVSGWGTEAFF; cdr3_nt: TGTGCCTGGAGTGTCTCCGGATGGGGCACTGAAGCTTTCTTT
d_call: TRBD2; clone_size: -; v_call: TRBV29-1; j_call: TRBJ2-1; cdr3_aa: CSVAGGPPGEQFF; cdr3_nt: TGCAGCGTTGCGGGAGGGCCCCCGGGTGAGCAGTTCTTC
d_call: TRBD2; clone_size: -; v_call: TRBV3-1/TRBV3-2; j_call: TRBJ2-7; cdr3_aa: CASIGGLAGISSYEQYF; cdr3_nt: TGTGCCAGCATCGGGGGACTAGCGGGAATAAGCTCCTACGAGCAGTACTTC
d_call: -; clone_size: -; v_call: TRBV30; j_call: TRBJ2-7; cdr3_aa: CAWSGREFLTYEQYF; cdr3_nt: TGTGCCTGGAGCGGCCGGGAGTTTTTGACCTACGAGCAGTACTTC
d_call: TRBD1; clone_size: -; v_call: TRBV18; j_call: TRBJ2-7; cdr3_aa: CASSPGQGAYEQYF; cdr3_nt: TGTGCCAGCTCACCGGGACAGGGAGCCTACGAGCAGTACTTC
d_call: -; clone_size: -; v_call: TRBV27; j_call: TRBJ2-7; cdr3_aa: CASSLGRGTLDTYEQYF; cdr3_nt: TGTGCCAGCAGTTTAGGGAGGGGGACACTGGATACCTACGAGCAGTACTTC
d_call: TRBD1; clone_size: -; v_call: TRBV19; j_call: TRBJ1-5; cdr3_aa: CASTGGQAITNPPNQPQHF; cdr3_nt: TGTGCCAGCACAGGAGGACAGGCTATCACAAATCCACCTAATCAGCCCCAGCATTTT
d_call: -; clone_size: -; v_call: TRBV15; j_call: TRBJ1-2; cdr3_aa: CATSREARGYGYTF; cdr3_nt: TGTGCCACCAGCAGAGAGGCCAGGGGTTATGGCTACACCTTC
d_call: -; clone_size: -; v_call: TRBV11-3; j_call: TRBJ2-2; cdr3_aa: CASSRQSNTGELFF; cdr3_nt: TGTGCCAGCAGCCGTCAGAGTAACACCGGGGAGCTGTTTTTT
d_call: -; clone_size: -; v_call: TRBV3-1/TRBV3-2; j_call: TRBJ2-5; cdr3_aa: CASSPIRVGQETQYF; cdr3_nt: TGTGCCAGCAGCCCCATCCGGGTAGGGCAAGAGACCCAGTACTTC
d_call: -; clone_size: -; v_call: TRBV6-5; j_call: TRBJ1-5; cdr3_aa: CASSPRSNQPQHF; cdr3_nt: TGTGCCAGCAGTCCCAGGAGCAATCAGCCCCAGCATTTT
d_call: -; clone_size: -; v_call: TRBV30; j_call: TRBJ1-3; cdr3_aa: CAWGGVGGNTIYF; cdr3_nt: TGTGCCTGGGGGGGCGTAGGAGGAAACACCATATATTTT
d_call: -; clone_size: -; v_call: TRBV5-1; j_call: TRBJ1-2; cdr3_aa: CASSPPTGRINYGYTF; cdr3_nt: TGCGCCAGCAGCCCCCCGACAGGTAGAATCAACTATGGCTACACCTTC
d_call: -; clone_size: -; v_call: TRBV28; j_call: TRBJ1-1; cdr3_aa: CASSFRGTGTEAFF; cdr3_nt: TGTGCCAGCAGTTTCAGGGGAACGGGCACTGAAGCTTTCTTT
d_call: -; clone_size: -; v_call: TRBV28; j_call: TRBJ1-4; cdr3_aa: CASSRPTNEKLFF; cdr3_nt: TGTGCCAGCAGTCGGCCAACTAATGAAAAACTGTTTTTT
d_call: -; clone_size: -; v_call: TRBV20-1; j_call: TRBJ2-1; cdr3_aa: CSASAPSSYNEQFF; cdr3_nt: TGCAGTGCTAGTGCACCGAGCTCCTACAATGAGCAGTTCTTC
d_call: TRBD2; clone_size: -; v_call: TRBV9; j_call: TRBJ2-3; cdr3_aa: CASSVGLAVRNTQYF; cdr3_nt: TGTGCCAGCAGCGTAGGGCTAGCGGTAAGGAATACGCAGTATTTT
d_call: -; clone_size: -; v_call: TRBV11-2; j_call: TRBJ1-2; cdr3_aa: CASSLDRTAVYGYTF; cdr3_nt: TGTGCCAGCAGCTTAGATCGGACGGCCGTTTATGGCTACACCTTC
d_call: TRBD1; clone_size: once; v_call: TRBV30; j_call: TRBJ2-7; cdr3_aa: CAWSGGTGEDEQYF; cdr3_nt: TGTGCCTGGAGTGGAGGGACAGGGGAGGACGAGCAGTACTTC
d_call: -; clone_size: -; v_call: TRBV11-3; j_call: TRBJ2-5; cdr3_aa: CASSLRGQTETQYF; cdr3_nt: TGTGCCAGCAGCTTACGGGGTCAGACAGAGACCCAGTACTTC
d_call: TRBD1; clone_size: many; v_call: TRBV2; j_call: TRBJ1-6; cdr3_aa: CASRPTGENSPLHF; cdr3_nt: TGTGCCAGCAGACCGACAGGGGAGAATTCACCCCTCCACTTT
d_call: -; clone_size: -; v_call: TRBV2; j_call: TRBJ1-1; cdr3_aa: CASSEVLLF; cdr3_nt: TGTGCCAGCAGCGAGGTCTTGCTATTT
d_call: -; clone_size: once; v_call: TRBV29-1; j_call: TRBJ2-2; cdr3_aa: CSVYRGTGELFF; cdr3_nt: TGCAGCGTGTATAGAGGGACCGGGGAGCTGTTTTTT
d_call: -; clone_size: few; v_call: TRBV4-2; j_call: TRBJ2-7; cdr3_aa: CASSHQTGNRYEQYF; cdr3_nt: TGTGCCAGCAGCCACCAGACAGGTAACCGTTACGAGCAGTACTTC
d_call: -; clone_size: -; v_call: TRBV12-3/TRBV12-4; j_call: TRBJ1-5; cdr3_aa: CASSSGGGGVQHF; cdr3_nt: TGTGCCAGCAGTTCGGGGGGTGGTGGGGTCCAGCATTTT
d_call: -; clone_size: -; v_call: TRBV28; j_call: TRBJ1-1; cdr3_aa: CASSFGQPIEAFF; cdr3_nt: TGTGCCAGCAGTTTCGGGCAGCCTATTGAAGCTTTCTTT
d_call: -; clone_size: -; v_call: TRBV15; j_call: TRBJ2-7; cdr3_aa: CATSRDLKGSEQYF; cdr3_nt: TGTGCCACCAGCAGAGATCTGAAGGGTTCCGAGCAGTACTTC
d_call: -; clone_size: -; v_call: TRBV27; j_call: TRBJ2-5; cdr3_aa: CASASLRRGQETQYF; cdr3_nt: TGTGCCAGCGCATCATTGCGGCGGGGGCAGGAGACCCAGTACTTC
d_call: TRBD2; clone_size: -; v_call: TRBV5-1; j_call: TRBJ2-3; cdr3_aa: CASSLEGSSGGDTQYF; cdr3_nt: TGCGCCAGCAGCTTGGAAGGCTCTAGCGGGGGGGATACGCAGTATTTT
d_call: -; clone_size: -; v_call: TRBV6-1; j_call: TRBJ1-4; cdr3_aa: CASSDEYATNEKLFF; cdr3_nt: TGTGCCAGCAGTGATGAGTACGCAACTAATGAAAAACTGTTTTTT
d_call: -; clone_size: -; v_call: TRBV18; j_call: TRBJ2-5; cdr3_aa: CASSPWAGSSETQYF; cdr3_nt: TGTGCCAGCTCACCATGGGCAGGGAGTTCAGAGACCCAGTACTTC
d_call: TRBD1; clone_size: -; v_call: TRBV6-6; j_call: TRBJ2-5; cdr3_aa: CASSTGQGLTQYF; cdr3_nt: TGTGCCAGCAGCACGGGACAGGGTTTGACCCAGTACTTC
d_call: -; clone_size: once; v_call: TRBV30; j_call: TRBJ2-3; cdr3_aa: CAWSSGDTQYF; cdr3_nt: TGTGCCTGGAGCTCGGGAGATACGCAGTATTTT